Following are 25 T cell receptor beta chains from one sample sequenced in a study of blood T cells in healthy people across ages. Using a J-beta primer mix together with a sample-barcoded 5' primer, a second PCR was run for about 6 to 12 cycles. One entry per CDR3 protein results from TCRdb running MiXCR on the 5' RACE reads. The data hold roughly 900,000 distinct CDR3 sequences, with more than 25% observed a single time. The sample consisted of blood. Receptors originate from an elderly woman in good health.

V is TRBV7-2 and J is TRBJ1-1; 9 bases map to TRBD1. CDR3 length: 15 residues. Germline CDR1 is SGHTA and CDR2 is FQGNSA. Trimming removed 2 bases from V and 5 bases from J; junction bases left unmatched: 6. The CDR3 region is CASSLNIGTGTEAFF. DNA for the CDR3: TGTGCCAGCAGCTTAAATATTGGGACAGGGACTGAAGCTTTCTTT. The full variable domain, with the rest looked up from reference TRBV7-2 and TRBJ1-1, is GAGVSQSPSNKVTEKGKDVELRCDPISGHTALYWYRQSLGQGLEFLIYFQGNSAPDKSGLPSDRFSAERTGGSVSTLTIQRTQQEDSAVYLCASSLNIGTGTEAFFGQGTRLTVV.

In its sample, this clonotype was seen many times. The chain joins TRBV20-1 to TRBJ1-6; 8 positions agree with TRBD1. The junction had 12 bases not matched to a gene; V was cut back by 6 bases and J by 8 bases. Germline V CDR1 and CDR2: DFQATT, SNEGSKA (reference sequence). The CDR3 runs 15 residues. The CDR3 protein is CSARWTGPLDSPLHF. The DNA of the CDR3 is TGCAGTGCCCGTTGGACAGGGCCCCTGGATTCACCCCTCCACTTT.

In this sample, this clonotype turned up many times. This chain uses TRBV11-2 with TRBJ2-1, with TRBD2 matching 16 bases. J lost 15 bases, V lost 1 base, and 12 bases had no gene match. The germline V gene encodes CDR1 SGHAT and CDR2 FQNNGV. This CDR3 is 17 amino acids long. The CDR3 DNA sequence: TGTGCCAGCAGCTTAGTTTCAGCGGGACTAGCGGGGGGGCTAGGGTTCTTC. It codes for CASSLVSAGLAGGLGFF. Together with reference TRBV11-2 and TRBJ2-1, the CDR3 gives the full variable domain: EAGVAQSPRYKIIEKRQSVAFWCNPISGHATLYWYQQILGQGPKLLIQFQNNGVVDDSQLPKDRFSAERLKGVDSTLKIQPAKLEDSAVYLCASSLVSAGLAGGLGFFGPGTRLTVL.

Turning to this clonotype: A read error may be the cause here, since a much bigger clone is one base away. The V and J genes are TRBV11-2 and TRBJ2-3; D may be TRBD1 or TRBD2 (5 bases each). In germline, CDR1 is SGHAT, CDR2 FQNNGV. The CDR3 has 13 amino acids. The CDR3 DNA is TGTGCCGTGGGGGAATTAGGCACAGATAGGCAGTATTTT. Its translation is CAVGELGTDRQYF.

The chain uses TRBV28 and TRBJ1-2; 9 bases line up with TRBD1. The CDR3 consists of 15 residues. Germline values: CDR1 MDHEN, CDR2 SYDVKM. V was clipped by 8 bases and J by 3 bases; unmatched bases: 10. CDR3 loop: CASGSSTGGHYGYTF. CDR3 sequence (DNA): TGTGCCAGCGGGTCCTCGACAGGGGGTCACTATGGCTACACCTTC.

This clonotype was observed at least ten times. The chain recombines TRBV20-1 with TRBJ2-1; TRBD1 or TRBD2 may be the D gene (7 bases each). Trimming took off 1 base at V and 0 bases at J, with 13 bases between the two ends. Germline values: CDR1 DFQATT, CDR2 SNEGSKA (reference sequence). CDR3 length equals 16 residues. This CDR3 reads CSARGAGGASYNEQFF. The CDR3 coding sequence is TGCAGTGCTAGAGGGGCAGGGGGGGCCTCCTACAATGAGCAGTTCTTC.

In its sample, this clonotype was seen many times. The chain carries TRBV2 and TRBJ1-1, with D possibly being TRBD1 (5 bases). Germline CDR1 reads SNHLY; CDR2 reads FYNNEI. The CDR3 totals 16 residues. V was cut by 3 bases and J by 1 base, with 15 bases left in between. The CDR3 nucleotides are TGTGCCAGCAGTGACGGCGCGGGGGGTTCGAACACTGAAGCTTTCTTT. Protein sequence: CASSDGAGGSNTEAFF.

The chain links TRBV10-3 to TRBJ1-1, with no clear D. The length of the CDR3 is 11 residues. Germline loops: CDR1 ENHRY, CDR2 SYGVKD. The V gene lost 8 bases and the J gene lost 4 bases, with 8 bases spanning the gap. In DNA form, the CDR3 reads TGTGCCATCGGAGAAACCACTGAAGCTTTCTTT. Amino acid sequence: CAIGETTEAFF.

Note on this clonotype: This may stem from a read error, because a much larger clone lies one nucleotide away. This chain joins TRBV12-3 or TRBV12-4 and TRBJ1-2; D not resolved. The germline V and J ends were trimmed by 3 bases and 7 bases, with 15 bases remaining between them. The CDR3 length is 14 residues. The CDR3 DNA follows: TGTGCCAGCAGTTTGGGGAGACGGGTGGCTGGCTACACCTTC. Its translation: CASSLGRRVAGYTF.

There are many counts of this clonotype. Just one base apart from a much larger clone, this may be a read error. The chain joins TRBV20-1 to TRBJ2-5; 14 bases match TRBD2. After removal of 0 bases from V and 11 bases from J, the junction contained 8 bases not matched to a gene. Germline assignment: CDR1 DFQATT and CDR2 SNEGSKA (reference sequence). CDR3 size: 15 residues. The CDR3 DNA reads TGCAGTGCTAGAGATCCGACTAGCGGGGGGGTTGAGCAGTACTTC. Its translation is CSARDPTSGGVEQYF.

V is TRBV7-2 and J is TRBJ2-1; TRBD2 agrees at 7 bases. The length of the CDR3 is 14 residues. Germline V gene sequence: CDR1 SGHTA, CDR2 FQGNSA. Trimming cost V 9 bases and J 13 bases; bases outside gene matches: 18. For the CDR3, the DNA is TGTGCCAGTAGCGGATCCGTGGGGAGGGAGACCCAGTTCTTC. Translation gives CASSGSVGRETQFF.

The chain links TRBV3-1 to TRBJ2-5; no clear D. Trimming pared 3 bases from V and 4 bases from J, leaving 15 bases between. The CDR3 is 15 residues long. Germline V lookup: CDR1 LGHDT, CDR2 YNNKEL (reference sequence). The DNA of the CDR3 is TGTGCCAGCAGCCAGTCCTGGGCTCTTCGAGAGACCCAGTACTTC. Protein sequence: CASSQSWALRETQYF.

This clonotype was picked up a small number of times. The V call is TRBV20-1, the J call TRBJ1-1, with 8 positions matching TRBD1. J gave up 13 bases and V 6 bases, and 13 bases lay outside the gene matches. The CDR3 totals 12 residues. Looked up from germline, CDR1 is DFQATT and CDR2 is SNEGSKA (reference sequence). CDR3 sequence (DNA): TGCAGTGCCAGGGACAGGAGTTTTGACGGTTTCTTT. It is translated as CSARDRSFDGFF.

This clonotype was counted at least ten times. The gene calls are TRBV11-2 and TRBJ2-7; TRBD1 agrees at 8 bases. CDR3 length equals 15 residues. Trimming at V came to 5 bases and at J to 2 bases, leaving 8 bases not matched to a gene. Germline CDR1 and CDR2: SGHAT and FQNNGV. The CDR3 DNA reads as TGTGCCAGCAGCGTCACCGGGACAGGTCCCTACGAGCAGTACTTC. Its translation is CASSVTGTGPYEQYF.

This chain's CDR3 is CASTQTGGPNTGELFF. In DNA, the CDR3 is TGTGCCAGCACCCAGACAGGGGGCCCGAACACCGGGGAGCTGTTTTTT. This chain joins TRBV28 and TRBJ2-2; 10 bases fit TRBD1. J lost 0 bases, V lost 7 bases, and 5 bases had no gene match. The CDR3 runs to 16 residues. Per germline, CDR1 MDHEN and CDR2 SYDVKM.

A few counts support this clonotype. A much larger clone is a single base away; this may be a read error. V is TRBV3-1 and J is TRBJ2-5, with D perhaps being TRBD1 or TRBD2 (6 bases each). Trimming took off 2 bases at V and 11 bases at J, with 15 bases between the two ends. The CDR3 length is 13 residues. Germline assignment: CDR1 LGHDT and CDR2 YNNKEL (reference sequence). In nucleotides, the CDR3 is TGTGCCAGCAGCCAATCGGGGGTGCAGGGGCAGTACTTC. Its protein product is CASSQSGVQGQYF.

The chain employs TRBV3-1 and TRBJ2-7; D might be TRBD2 (5 bases). This CDR3 spans 14 amino acids. Trimming removed 1 base at V and 6 bases at J, with 13 bases between. Germline assignment: CDR1 LGHDT and CDR2 YNNKEL (reference sequence). CDR3 DNA sequence: TGTGCCAGCAGCCAAGTCACACGCGGAGGCGAGCAGTACTTC. Its protein product is CASSQVTRGGEQYF.

This clonotype has just a few counts. The chain employs TRBV6-5 and TRBJ1-6; TRBD1 aligns across 7 bases. In germline, CDR1 is MNHEY, CDR2 SVGAGI. The J segment lost 7 bases and the V segment lost 5 bases, leaving 8 bases of the junction unmatched. The CDR3 covers 15 residues. CDR3: CASSREGRGNSPLHF. CDR3 sequence (DNA): TGTGCCAGCAGTAGGGAAGGCAGGGGGAATTCACCCCTCCACTTT.

This clonotype has ten or more counts. The chain is built from TRBV7-9 and TRBJ1-2; D not certain. The CDR3 is 14 amino acids. Trimming stripped 5 bases from V and 2 bases from J, with 12 bases between. The V gene's germline CDR1 is SEHNR and CDR2 FQNEAQ (reference sequence). The CDR3: CASSHLPGNYGYTF. The CDR3 nucleotides are TGTGCCAGCAGCCATCTACCGGGAAACTATGGCTACACCTTC.

The J gene is TRBJ2-3, the V gene TRBV20-1, with 13 bases aligning to TRBD2. This CDR3 has 14 residues. CDR1 and CDR2 from the germline V gene are DFQATT and SNEGSKA (reference sequence). The J segment lost 6 bases and the V segment lost 1 base, leaving 1 base of the junction unmatched. The CDR3 here is CSARGLAGGDTQYF. The CDR3 region has the DNA TGCAGTGCTAGAGGACTAGCGGGGGGCGATACGCAGTATTTT.

This clonotype was seen many times. V and J are TRBV5-1 and TRBJ1-5; the D is unclear. This CDR3 is 13 amino acids long. CDR1 SGHRS and CDR2 YFSETQ come from the germline V gene. Trimming pared 3 bases from V and 4 bases from J, leaving 8 bases between. Written as DNA, the CDR3 is TGCGCCAGCAGCTCGGAGGGAAATCAGCCCCAGCATTTT. It codes for CASSSEGNQPQHF.

This clonotype was seen ten or more times. The chain joins TRBV3-1 to TRBJ1-2; D gene uncertain. The CDR3 sequence is 14 residues long. Germline CDR1 LGHDT, CDR2 YNNKEL (reference sequence). Trimming took off 3 bases at V and 4 bases at J, with 12 bases between the two ends. The CDR3 reads CASSHPGGVYGYTF. CDR3 coding DNA: TGTGCCAGCAGCCACCCCGGCGGGGTCTATGGCTACACCTTC.

Comments on this clonotype: A much larger clone lies one base from this, so it may be a read error. The chain is built from TRBV7-9 and TRBJ1-2, with D possibly being TRBD1 (6 bases). Germline loops: CDR1 SEHNR, CDR2 FQNEAQ (reference sequence). V dropped 0 bases and J dropped 4 bases, with 15 bases sitting between them. The CDR3 is 16 residues long. The CDR3 reads CASSLAVGGKVYGYTF. As DNA, the CDR3 is TGTGCCAGCAGCTTAGCGGTTGGGGGCAAGGTCTATGGCTACACCTTC.

The chain has TRBV11-2 and TRBJ2-3, with D perhaps TRBD2 (6 bases). The germline V and J ends were trimmed by 4 bases and 5 bases, with 19 bases remaining between them. This CDR3 contains 16 residues. CDR1 is SGHAT, CDR2 FQNNGV, per germline. CDR3 residues: CASSSPGRWGVDTQYF. CDR3 nucleotide sequence: TGTGCCAGCAGCTCCCCAGGTCGATGGGGGGTAGATACGCAGTATTTT.

This clonotype was seen many times. The chain carries TRBV2 and TRBJ2-3; the match to TRBD1 covers 8 bases. The germline V gene has CDR1 SNHLY and CDR2 FYNNEI. The CDR3 is made up of 13 amino acids. V dropped 10 bases and J dropped 0; count of bases not matched to a gene: 3. The CDR3 sequence is CAKGQASTDTQYF. CDR3 DNA: TGTGCCAAGGGACAGGCGAGCACAGATACGCAGTATTTT.